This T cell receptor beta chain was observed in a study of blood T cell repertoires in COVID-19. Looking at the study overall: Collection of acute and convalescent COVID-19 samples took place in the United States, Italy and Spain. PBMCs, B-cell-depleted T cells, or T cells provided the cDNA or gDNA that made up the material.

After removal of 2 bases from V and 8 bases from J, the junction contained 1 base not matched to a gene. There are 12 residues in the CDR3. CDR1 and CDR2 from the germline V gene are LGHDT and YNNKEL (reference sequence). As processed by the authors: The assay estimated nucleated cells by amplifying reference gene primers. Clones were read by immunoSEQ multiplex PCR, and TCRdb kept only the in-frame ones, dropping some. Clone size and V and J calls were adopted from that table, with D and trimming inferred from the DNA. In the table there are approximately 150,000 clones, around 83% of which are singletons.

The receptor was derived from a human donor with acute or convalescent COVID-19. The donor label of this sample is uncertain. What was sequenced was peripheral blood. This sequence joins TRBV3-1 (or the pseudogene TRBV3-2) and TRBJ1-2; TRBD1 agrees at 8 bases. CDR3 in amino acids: CASSQSGGGYTF. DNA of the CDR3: TGTGCCAGCAGCCAATCAGGGGGCGGCTACACCTTC.